This T cell receptor (beta chain) appears in the sequencing data of a study of T cells in Graves' hyperthyroidism and ophthalmopathy. Amplification targeted TCR beta CDR3 regions from RNA transcripts. The study used the HTBI primer set for a first-round RT-PCR of the TCR CDR3. TCRdb used MiXCR to reprocess the multiplex PCR reads, holding one entry per CDR3 protein. The sample carries more than 550,000 distinct CDR3 sequences, roughly 45% recorded once. Uncontrolled infection, other autoimmune disease, pregnancy or lactation barred patients from enrollment. Germline-derived CDR1 and CDR2 are DFQATT and SNEGSKA (reference sequence). V was cut by 1 base and J by 0 bases, with 18 bases left in between. The CDR3 has 17 residues. Study-wide results and limits: Appearing also in blood were most of the thyroid clonotypes expanded above 0.001. Stable hyperthyroidism and ophthalmopathy were separated using 13 V-J signatures.

As regards this clonotype: Its antigen is unknown.

The genes are TRBV20-1 and TRBJ1-1, with D tentatively TRBD1 (5 bases). The specimen was peripheral blood or thyroid tissue (not recorded which). This receptor was obtained from an adult man with Graves' disease, either hyperthyroidism or ophthalmopathy (not recorded which). Here the CDR3 reads CSARGGTDSIMNTEAFF. Here the CDR3 DNA reads TGCAGTGCTAGAGGAGGGACCGATTCGATCATGAACACTGAAGCTTTCTTT.